This TCR beta chain was retrieved from a study of cytomegalovirus exposure and HLA in healthy donors. The germline V gene has CDR1 LNHDA and CDR2 SQIVND (reference sequence). This CDR3 is 14 amino acids long. Between the trimmed V and J ends, which lost 7 bases and 0 bases, there was a span of 10 bases. Primers for the PCR totalled 60 Vbeta and 13 Jbeta. Data came from immunoSEQ multiplex PCR; TCRdb stores just in-frame clones and leaves some out. This sample has under 250,000 clones, with approximately 80% found just once. The sequenced sample consisted of PBMCs. The clonotype was recovered from a woman aged 60 to 75 in good health and CMV-seropositive. V usage is TRBV19 and J usage is TRBJ1-3, with a weak D call TRBD1 (6 bases). CDR3 loop: CASTWTDSGNTIYF. The DNA for the CDR3 is TGTGCCAGTACCTGGACAGACTCTGGAAACACCATATATTTT.